The present TCR beta chain was sequenced within a study of T cells expressing NK-cell markers. Study overall: Researchers got TCR beta repertoires out of sorted CD3+CD56+NKG2C+, CD3+CD56+NKG2C- and CD3+CD56-NKG2C+ T cells. Overall study results and limits: The CD3+CD56-NKG2C+ fraction was also led by these clonotypes in a handful of donors. The contribution of dominant NKG2C+ clonotypes to CD8+ T cells in about 6 donors was about 1.0-7.5%.

As concerns this clonotype: Its antigen is currently unknown.

Germline V gene data show CDR1 as DFQATT and CDR2 as SNEGSKA (reference sequence). CDR3 length equals 16 residues. Template switching by 5'RACE with UMIs generated the TCR beta cDNA. For each CDR3 protein, TCRdb gives one entry from its re-call of the 5' RACE reads, without DNA. This sample contains some 440,000 distinct CDR3 sequences. V gene TRBV20-1 combines with J gene TRBJ2-1; the TCRdb call, TRBD2, lacks DNA for checking. This TCR was recovered from a woman between 45 and 60 years old in good health. The material sequenced was blood T cells: a sorted CD56 or NKG2C T cell subset, CD4+ or CD8+ T cells, or bulk PBMC T cells (not recorded which). CDR3: CSATTSGRPSYNEQFF.